These 21 T cell receptor beta chains share one sample of origin, sequenced in a study of cytomegalovirus exposure and HLA in healthy donors. The assay was immunoSEQ multiplex PCR, and TCRdb's table has in-frame clones only and misses some. The table lists approximately 160,000 clones, about 82% of them singletons. The sample consisted of PBMCs. These receptors were taken from a young man in good health and CMV-seropositive.

The genes are TRBV29-1 and TRBJ1-1, with D unclear. CDR3 length equals 12 residues. Germline V gene lookup returns CDR1 SQVTM and CDR2 ANQGSEA. DNA for the CDR3: TGCACCGCTCGGGGAATGAACACTGAAGCTTTCTTT. It codes for CTARGMNTEAFF.

The chain carries TRBV7-9 and TRBJ1-4; D is unresolved. The CDR3 runs to 17 residues. Germline CDR1 and CDR2: SEHNR and FQNEAQ (reference sequence). V lost 4 bases and J lost 8, with 23 bases in between. CDR3 sequence (DNA): TGTGCCAGCAGCTCTACCTGGCGGAGGGAGGATCAGGAAAAACTGTTTTTT. Protein sequence: CASSSTWRREDQEKLFF.

This clone was counted a few times. This chain uses TRBV5-4 with TRBJ2-3, with 8 nucleotides matching TRBD2. With V trimmed by 2 bases and J by 6 bases, 5 bases remained unmatched. Germline V CDR1 and CDR2: SGHNT, YYREEE (reference sequence). The CDR3 covers 14 residues. DNA for the CDR3: TGTGCCAGCAGCTTCGGGGGGGCGGCGGATACGCAGTATTTT. Amino acid sequence: CASSFGGAADTQYF.

The chain recombines TRBV27 with TRBJ2-1; 12 nucleotides align to TRBD2. The CDR3 is 17 residues long. Germline V gene lookup returns CDR1 MNHEY and CDR2 SMNVEV (reference sequence). V lost 8 bases, J lost 4 bases, and 12 bases stayed unmatched. CDR3 sequence reads: CASLRTSGVYLYNEQFF. The CDR3 nucleotides are TGTGCCAGCTTGCGGACTAGCGGGGTATACCTTTACAATGAGCAGTTCTTC.

The gene calls are TRBV2 and TRBJ1-4; TRBD1 agrees at 8 bases. CDR1 and CDR2 (germline): SNHLY, FYNNEI. CDR3 length: 15 amino acids. V lost 3 bases, J lost 5 bases, and 5 bases stayed unmatched. The CDR3 DNA is TGTGCCAGCAGTGATCCACAGGGGGTGAATGAAAAACTGTTTTTT. As protein: CASSDPQGVNEKLFF.

The chain links TRBV4-3 to TRBJ2-2; D gene uncertain. The V end lost 2 bases, the J end lost 2 bases, and 9 bases lay between the germline ends. CDR3 length equals 15 residues. Germline-derived CDR1 and CDR2 are LGHNA and YSLEER. CDR3 amino acids: CASSQYTANTGELFF. DNA for the CDR3: TGCGCCAGCAGCCAATACACAGCAAACACCGGGGAGCTGTTTTTT.

The chain has TRBV9 and TRBJ1-1, with D possibly matching TRBD1 (6 bases). CDR1 and CDR2 from the germline V gene are SGDLS and YYNGEE. V lost 4 bases and J lost 5, with 18 bases in between. This CDR3 spans 15 amino acids. CDR3 bases: TGTGCCAGCAGCCCGGGGCAGGGGCCGGGGACTGAAGCTTTCTTT. Encoded protein: CASSPGQGPGTEAFF.

J is TRBJ1-1 and V is TRBV6-5; D is ambiguous. The CDR3 is made up of 14 amino acids. Germline assignment: CDR1 MNHEY and CDR2 SVGAGI. V shed 0 bases and J shed 1 base, with 6 bases lying between them. CDR3 region: CASSYSEGNTEAFF. The DNA for the CDR3 is TGTGCCAGCAGTTACTCAGAGGGGAACACTGAAGCTTTCTTT.

The chain employs TRBV29-1 and TRBJ2-5, with D possibly matching TRBD2 (5 bases). CDR1 is SQVTM and CDR2 is ANQGSEA in the germline V gene. The CDR3 spans 12 residues. Between the trimmed V and J ends, which lost 3 bases and 2 bases, there was a span of 7 bases. The CDR3 sequence: CSVDGGQETQYF. The CDR3 region has the DNA TGCAGCGTTGACGGAGGACAAGAGACCCAGTACTTC. Together with reference TRBV29-1 and TRBJ2-5, the CDR3 gives the full variable domain: SAVISQKPSRDICQRGTSLTIQCQVDSQVTMMFWYRQQPGQSLTLIATANQGSEATYESGFVIDKFPISRPNLTFSTLTVSNMSPEDSSIYLCSVDGGQETQYFGPGTRLLVL.

About this clone: Mismatch with germline at one junction end may stem from a read error. The chain links TRBV7-7 to TRBJ2-5; D may be TRBD2 (5 bases). Germline V CDR1 and CDR2: SSHAT, FNYEAQ (reference sequence). CDR3 length: 16 amino acids. The CDR3, as DNA: TGTGCTAGCAGCCCGCTGATGGGAGATTACCAAGAGACCCAGTACTTC. Translation: CASSPLMGDYQETQYF.

This chain links TRBV10-3 with TRBJ1-1; the match to TRBD1 covers 8 bases. The CDR3 loop spans 13 amino acids. Germline V gene lookup returns CDR1 ENHRY and CDR2 SYGVKD. After removal of 9 bases from V and 0 bases from J, the junction contained 3 bases not matched to a gene. The CDR3 DNA is TGTGCCATGGGGACAGGAGTGAACACTGAAGCTTTCTTT. This codes for CAMGTGVNTEAFF.

The genes are TRBV6-6 and TRBJ2-7, with TRBD1 identical over 7 bases. The CDR3 runs to 13 residues. V dropped 6 bases and J dropped 3; count of bases not matched to a gene: 5. Looked up from germline, CDR1 is MNHNY and CDR2 is SVGAGI (reference sequence). CDR3 loop: CASRSDRVYEQYF. The DNA for the CDR3 is TGTGCCAGCAGGAGTGACAGGGTCTACGAGCAGTACTTC.

The chain carries TRBV7-9 and TRBJ2-3, with 8 bases identical to TRBD2. Looked up from germline, CDR1 is SEHNR and CDR2 is FQNEAQ (reference sequence). There are 17 residues in the CDR3. Trimming removed 4 bases from V and 1 base from J; junction bases left unmatched: 10. The CDR3 loop is CASSWTDGGAGTDTQYF. The CDR3 nucleotides are TGTGCCAGCAGCTGGACCGACGGGGGGGCAGGCACAGATACGCAGTATTTT.

V usage is TRBV7-9 and J usage is TRBJ1-2, with 9 bases lining up with TRBD1. From germline, CDR1 is SEHNR and CDR2 FQNEAQ (reference sequence). CDR3 length: 17 residues. V trimming: 4 bases; J trimming: 6 bases; junction bases outside the gene matches: 15. The CDR3 DNA reads TGTGCCAGCAGCTGGCCCTCGACAGGGGGGGTGAATGATGGCTACACCTTC. Amino acid sequence: CASSWPSTGGVNDGYTF.

The chain is built from TRBV6-5 and TRBJ1-1; D is uncertain. V was clipped by 8 bases and J by 0 bases, with 16 bases between them. The CDR3 length is 15 residues. Germline loops: CDR1 MNHEY, CDR2 SVGAGI. The CDR3 is CASATRERMNTEAFF. In nucleotides, the CDR3 is TGTGCCAGCGCCACCCGGGAGAGAATGAACACTGAAGCTTTCTTT.

This clone was picked up many times. The rearrangement links TRBV7-2 to TRBJ1-2; 8 positions agree with TRBD1. Germline V gives CDR1 SGHTA, CDR2 FQGNSA. The CDR3 runs to 12 residues. V was pared by 4 bases and J by 7 bases, with 2 bases of the junction left unmatched. DNA of the CDR3: TGTGCCAGCAGCTCAGGGGGCTCTGGCTACACCTTC. It translates to CASSSGGSGYTF.

The chain has TRBV14 and TRBJ2-3, with D unclear. Germline V gene data show CDR1 as SGHDN and CDR2 as FVKESK. V was trimmed by 0 bases and J by 11 bases, leaving 12 bases between them. The CDR3 extends over 13 amino acids. The CDR3 coding sequence is TGTGCCAGCAGCCAAGATTGGAGCTCAGAGCAGTATTTT. This gives the protein CASSQDWSSEQYF. Full variable domain (rest looked up from reference TRBV14 and TRBJ2-3): EAGVTQFPSHSVIEKGQTVTLRCDPISGHDNLYWYRRVMGKEIKFLLHFVKESKQDESGMPNNRFLAERTGGTYSTLKVQPAELEDSGVYFCASSQDWSSEQYFGPGTRLTVL.

V usage is TRBV15 and J usage is TRBJ2-7; TRBD1 aligns across 12 bases. Germline V gene sequence: CDR1 LNHNV, CDR2 YYDKDF (reference sequence). The ends lost 4 bases at V and 6 bases at J; junction bases unmatched: 4. CDR3 length: 14 residues. CDR3 DNA sequence: TGTGCCACCAGCATGGGGACAGGGGGCAGCGAGCAGTACTTC. It is translated as CATSMGTGGSEQYF.

The chain has TRBV7-8 and TRBJ2-1, with 7 bases fitting TRBD2. V was clipped by 1 base and J by 10 bases; unmatched bases: 7. Germline V gene lookup returns CDR1 SGHVS and CDR2 FQNEAQ. The CDR3 is made up of 14 amino acids. The DNA of the CDR3 is TGTGCCAGCAGCTTAGGGACTAGACATTCCGAGCAGTTCTTC. Encoded protein: CASSLGTRHSEQFF.

V is TRBV7-6 and J is TRBJ2-5; TRBD2 is a possible D gene (5 bases). Germline V gene sequence: CDR1 SGHVS, CDR2 FNYEAQ. This CDR3 region has 14 residues. Trimming removed 4 bases from V and 0 bases from J, with 9 bases in between. This CDR3 is CASSSPGYQETQYF. CDR3 nucleotide sequence: TGTGCCAGCAGCTCCCCGGGATACCAAGAGACCCAGTACTTC.

This rearrangement joins TRBV6-6 to TRBJ1-2; 8 bases fit TRBD1. J lost 10 bases, V lost 2 bases, and 9 bases had no gene match. The V gene's germline CDR1 is MNHNY and CDR2 SVGAGI (reference sequence). This CDR3 is 14 amino acids long. CDR3: CASSYQGAGRFYTF. The CDR3 nucleotides read TGTGCCAGCAGTTACCAGGGGGCAGGTCGTTTCTACACCTTC.